The rows below give T cell receptor beta chains drawn from one sample of a study of Graves' ophthalmopathy and Graves' hyperthyroidism. TCRdb processed the multiplex PCR reads anew with MiXCR; each CDR3 protein has one entry. The repertoire has roughly 51,000 distinct CDR3 sequences, less than 65% of them found once; the top ten carry approximately 20%. The sample taken for sequencing was peripheral blood. Every receptor here comes from an adult man with Graves' ophthalmopathy. Both conserved end residues are part of each CDR3.

>TRBV5-5|TRBJ1-2|13
CASSLTGVGGYTF
>TRBV6-1|TRBJ2-5|13
CASRQTGGETQYF
>TRBV20-1|TRBJ1-6|13
CSATGQNNSPLHF
>TRBV5-1|TRBJ2-2|14
CASSLPGGAHELFF
>TRBV6-4|TRBJ1-2|15
CASSVRDRGSYGYTF
>TRBV7-2|TRBJ2-1|13
CASSGQTSGSQFF
>TRBV20-1|TRBJ2-3|15
CSARNPGQSTDTQYF
>TRBV9|TRBJ2-1|14
CASSAYSGRQEQFF
>TRBV20-1|TRBJ2-7|13
CSAKRQDRHEQYF
>TRBV19|TRBJ2-5|15
CASSMDPRRPETQYF
>TRBV6-5|TRBJ2-1|15
CASSPAGGQYNEQFF
>TRBV7-8|TRBJ1-5|15
CASSLGQGGSQPQHF
>TRBV6-5|TRBJ1-2|14
CASSYSSRGDGCTF
>TRBV20-1|TRBJ2-3|14
CSAGTGLAADTQYF
>TRBV20-1|TRBJ1-3|15
CSARVGGTFGNTIYF
>TRBV4-2|TRBJ1-4|15
CASSQDRGVNEKLFF
>TRBV20-1|TRBJ1-5|12
CSARTGSRPQHF
>TRBV2|TRBJ1-4|13
CASNRDGNEKLFF
>TRBV5-1|TRBJ2-2|13
CASSLVQTGELFF